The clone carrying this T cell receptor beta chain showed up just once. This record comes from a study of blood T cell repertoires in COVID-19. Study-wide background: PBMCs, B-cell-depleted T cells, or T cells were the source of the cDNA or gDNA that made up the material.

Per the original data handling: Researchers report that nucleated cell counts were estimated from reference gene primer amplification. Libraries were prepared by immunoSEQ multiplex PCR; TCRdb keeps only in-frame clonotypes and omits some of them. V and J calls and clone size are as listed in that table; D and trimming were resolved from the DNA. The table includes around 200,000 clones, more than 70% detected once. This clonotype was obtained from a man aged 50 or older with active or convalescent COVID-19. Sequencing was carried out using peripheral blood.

This CDR3 is CASSPTGGGETQYF. The CDR3 DNA reads as TGCGCCAGCAGCCCGACTGGGGGGGGAGAGACCCAGTACTTC. The rearrangement links TRBV5-1 to TRBJ2-5; 7 nucleotides line up with TRBD2. The CDR3 contains 14 residues. The germline V gene has CDR1 SGHRS and CDR2 YFSETQ. J gave up 4 bases and V 4 bases, and 7 bases lay outside the gene matches. The variable domain in full, with the rest retrieved from reference TRBV5-1 and TRBJ2-5, is KAGVTQTPRYLIKTRGQQVTLSCSPISGHRSVSWYQQTPGQGLQFLFEYFSETQRNKGNFPGRFSGRQFSNSRSEMNVSTLELGDSALYLCASSPTGGGETQYFGPGTRLLVL.